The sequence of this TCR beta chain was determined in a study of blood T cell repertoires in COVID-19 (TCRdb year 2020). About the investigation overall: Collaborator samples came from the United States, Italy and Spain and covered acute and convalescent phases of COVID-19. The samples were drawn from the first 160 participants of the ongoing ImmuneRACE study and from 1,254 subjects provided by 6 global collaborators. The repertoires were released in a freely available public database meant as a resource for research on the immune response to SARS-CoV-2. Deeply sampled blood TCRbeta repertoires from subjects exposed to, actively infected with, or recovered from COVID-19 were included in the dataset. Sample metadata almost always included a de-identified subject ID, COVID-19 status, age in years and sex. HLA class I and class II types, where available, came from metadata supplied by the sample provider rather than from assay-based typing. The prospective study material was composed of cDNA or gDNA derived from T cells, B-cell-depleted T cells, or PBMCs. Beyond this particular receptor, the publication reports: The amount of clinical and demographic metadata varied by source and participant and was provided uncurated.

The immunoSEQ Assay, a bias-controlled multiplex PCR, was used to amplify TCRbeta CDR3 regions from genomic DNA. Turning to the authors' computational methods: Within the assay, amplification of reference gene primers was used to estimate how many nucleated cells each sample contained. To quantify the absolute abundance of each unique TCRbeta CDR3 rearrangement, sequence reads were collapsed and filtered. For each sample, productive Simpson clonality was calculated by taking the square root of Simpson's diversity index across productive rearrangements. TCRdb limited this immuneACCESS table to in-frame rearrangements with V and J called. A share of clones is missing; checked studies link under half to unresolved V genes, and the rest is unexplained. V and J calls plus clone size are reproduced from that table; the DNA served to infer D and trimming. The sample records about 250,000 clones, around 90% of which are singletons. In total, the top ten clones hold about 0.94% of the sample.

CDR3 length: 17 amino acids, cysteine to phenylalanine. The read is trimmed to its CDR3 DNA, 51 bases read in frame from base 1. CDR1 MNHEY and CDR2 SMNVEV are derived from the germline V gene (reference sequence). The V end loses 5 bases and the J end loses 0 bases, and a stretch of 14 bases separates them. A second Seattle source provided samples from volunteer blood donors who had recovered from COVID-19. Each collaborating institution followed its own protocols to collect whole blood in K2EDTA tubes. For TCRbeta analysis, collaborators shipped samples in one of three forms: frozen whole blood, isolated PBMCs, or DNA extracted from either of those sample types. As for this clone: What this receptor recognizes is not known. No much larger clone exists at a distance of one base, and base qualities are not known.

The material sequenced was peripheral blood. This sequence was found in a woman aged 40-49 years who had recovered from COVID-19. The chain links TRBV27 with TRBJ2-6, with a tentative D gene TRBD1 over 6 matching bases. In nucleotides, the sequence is TGTGCCAGCAGTCCGAGACAGGAATACTCTGGGGCCAACGTCCTGACTTTC. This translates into CASSPRQEYSGANVLTF. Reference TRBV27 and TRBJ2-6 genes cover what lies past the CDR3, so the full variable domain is EAQVTQNPRYLITVTGKKLTVTCSQNMNHEYMSWYRQDPGLGLRQIYYSMNVEVTDKGDVPEGYKVSRKEKRNFPLILESPSPNQTSLYFCASSPRQEYSGANVLTFGAGSRLTVL.